The 18 T cell receptor beta chains below all came from one sample that was sequenced in a study of blood T cells in healthy people across ages. Primed by a sample-barcoded 5' primer and a J-beta primer mix, a second PCR proceeded for roughly 6 to 12 cycles. TCRdb analysed the 5' RACE reads with MiXCR anew, one entry per CDR3 protein. The sample has roughly 560,000 distinct CDR3 sequences, approximately 25% seen once. The sample was also linked to a second study, of T cells of mothers and their children.

The sample comprised blood. All receptors derive from a boy aged 5-17 years in good health.

This clonotype came up a few times. Here the CDR3 DNA reads TGTGCCAGCAGGGGGAAGGGAGAGTCCTATAATTCACCCCTCCACTTT. This sequence encodes CASRGKGESYNSPLHF. This sequence joins TRBV6-1 and TRBJ1-6, with D uncertain. Looked up from germline, CDR1 is MNHNS and CDR2 is SASEGT. This CDR3 is 16 amino acids long. The V end lost 6 bases, the J end lost 1 base, and 13 bases lay between the germline ends.

This clonotype was found a few times. V is TRBV15 and J is TRBJ2-5; 10 bases match TRBD2. The DNA end is a closer match to TRBJ2-1, so the J assignment may be wrong. Germline loops: CDR1 LNHNV, CDR2 YYDKDF (reference sequence). The CDR3 is made up of 15 amino acids. CDR3 in amino acids: CATSRAAGGESEQFF. The CDR3 nucleotides are TGTGCCACCAGCAGAGCAGCGGGAGGGGAATCTGAGCAGTTCTTC.

This clonotype turned up a few times. At one boundary the junction diverges from the germline segment, which might be a read error. This chain links TRBV6-1 with TRBJ2-4; D possibly corresponds to TRBD2 (6 bases). The germline gives CDR1 MNHNS, CDR2 SASEGT. The CDR3 covers 18 residues. The CDR3 region has the DNA TGTGCCAGCAGTGGGCTAAACAGGCGCGGGGTAGCCAAGAACATTCAGTACTTC. This encodes CASSGLNRRGVAKNIQYF.

The DNA for the CDR3 is TGTGCCAGCAAGGTGAGATCGAACGAGCAGTTCTTC. This codes for CASKVRSNEQFF. The chain employs TRBV6-1 and TRBJ2-5; unclear D gene. The DNA end is more similar to TRBJ2-1, so the J call may be wrong. Germline V CDR1 and CDR2: MNHNS, SASEGT. The CDR3 runs 12 residues.

The rearrangement uses TRBV4-3 and TRBJ2-1; 15 bases fit TRBD2. Matching the DNA end better, TRBJ2-7 makes the J call doubtful. This CDR3 has 16 amino acids. Germline V CDR1 and CDR2: LGHNA, YSLEER. Written as DNA, the CDR3 is TGCGCCAGCAGCCCCGGGACTAGCGGGAGGACCTACGAGCAGTACTTC. Amino acid sequence: CASSPGTSGRTYEQYF.

This clonotype was counted a few times. The chain is built from TRBV29-1 and TRBJ2-5; 7 bases line up with TRBD1. The J call may be mistaken, given a closer DNA end match to TRBJ2-1. In germline, CDR1 is SQVTM, CDR2 ANQGSEA. The CDR3 contains 13 residues. The CDR3 loop is CSAEDRFGNEQFF. The CDR3, as DNA: TGCAGCGCCGAGGACAGGTTTGGCAATGAGCAGTTCTTC.

This clonotype was counted only a few times. One junction end disagrees with the germline gene, perhaps due to a read error. The chain couples TRBV20-1 to TRBJ2-3; 9 positions agree with TRBD2. This CDR3 has 16 amino acids. Germline-derived CDR1 and CDR2 are DFQATT and SNEGSKA (reference sequence). The CDR3 region is CSARDLGGGASDTRYF. The CDR3 DNA reads TGCAGTGCTAGAGATCTAGGCGGGGGGGCTAGTGATACGCGGTATTTT.

This sequence joins TRBV27 and TRBJ1-4; TRBD1 matches 7 bases. CDR1 MNHEY and CDR2 SMNVEV come from the germline V gene (reference sequence). The length of the CDR3 is 13 residues. V shed 6 bases, J shed 8 bases, and the junction held 6 bases outside the gene matches. The CDR3 here is CASRRTGVEKLFF. The CDR3 DNA reads as TGTGCCAGCAGAAGGACAGGCGTCGAAAAACTGTTTTTT.

This clonotype was found many times. J is TRBJ2-2 and V is TRBV10-3, with TRBD2 identical over 7 bases. Germline V lookup: CDR1 ENHRY, CDR2 SYGVKD. J was trimmed by 6 bases and V by 1 base; bases with no gene match: 5. This CDR3 is 15 amino acids long. The CDR3 loop reads CAISELQGGSGELFF. In DNA form, the CDR3 reads TGTGCCATCAGTGAGTTGCAGGGAGGGTCCGGGGAGCTGTTTTTT.

This clonotype came up a few times. The chain has TRBV6-1 and TRBJ2-5; possible D gene TRBD1, 5 bases. The J call may not be correct, given that the DNA end is closer to TRBJ2-1. Germline lookup yields CDR1 MNHNS and CDR2 SASEGT. The CDR3 covers 15 residues. The CDR3 reads CASSSGSSAYNEQFF. CDR3 DNA: TGTGCCAGCAGTTCAGGGTCTTCCGCTTACAATGAGCAGTTCTTC.

This clonotype was seen ten or more times. The chain has TRBV29-1 and TRBJ1-2, with D hard to call. From germline, CDR1 is SQVTM and CDR2 ANQGSEA. This CDR3 comprises 11 residues. Deletions cut 0 bases from V and 4 bases from J, with 3 bases between. The chain's CDR3 is CSVEESYGYTF. CDR3 DNA: TGCAGCGTTGAAGAATCCTATGGCTACACCTTC.

For the CDR3, the DNA is TGCGCCAGCAGCCAGGGACCCCCAAGAGAGGAAAACACCATATATTTT. It is translated as CASSQGPPREENTIYF. The chain employs TRBV4-1 and TRBJ1-3, with D possibly being TRBD1 (5 bases). Trimming took 3 bases from V and 6 from J, leaving 18 bases between them. The CDR3 is 16 amino acids. From germline, CDR1 is MGHRA and CDR2 YSYEKL.

The genes are TRBV4-1 and TRBJ2-7, with D unresolved. The germline V gene has CDR1 MGHRA and CDR2 YSYEKL. The CDR3 consists of 14 residues. Trimming removed 1 base from V and 5 bases from J, with 12 bases in between. Here the CDR3 reads CASSQVGAPNEQYF. CDR3 sequence (DNA): TGCGCCAGCAGCCAAGTTGGCGCGCCCAACGAGCAGTACTTC.

The chain combines TRBV28 with TRBJ2-5; D perhaps matches TRBD2 (5 bases). The end of the DNA is better explained by TRBJ2-1, so the J call may be wrong. Germline V gene data show CDR1 as MDHEN and CDR2 as SYDVKM. CDR3 length equals 16 residues. CDR3 sequence (DNA): TGTGCCAGCCGAACTCGCACGGGTTCGGGGTACAATGAGCAGTTCTTC. This sequence encodes CASRTRTGSGYNEQFF.

This clonotype was counted only a few times. The J gene is TRBJ2-7, the V gene TRBV7-2, with 10 bases that match TRBD1. Trimming took 5 bases from V and 1 from J; bases not matched to a gene: 5. CDR1 SGHTA and CDR2 FQGNSA come from the germline V gene. The CDR3 runs to 15 residues. The CDR3 loop reads CASSPDRGTSYEQYF. For the CDR3, the DNA is TGTGCCAGCAGCCCGGACAGGGGGACTTCCTACGAGCAGTACTTC.

This clonotype was seen only a few times. This chain uses TRBV20-1 with TRBJ2-7, with D possibly TRBD1 on 6 matching bases. The CDR3 is 14 amino acids. V lost 5 bases to trimming and J lost 3 bases, with 17 bases between them. Germline V CDR1 and CDR2: DFQATT, SNEGSKA (reference sequence). The CDR3 nucleotides read TGCAGTGCTCTAGGCAGGGGCGGTTTCTACGAGCAGTACTTC. It translates to CSALGRGGFYEQYF.

This clonotype has more than one count but fewer than ten. The chain links TRBV3-1 to TRBJ2-5, with D possibly being TRBD2 (6 bases). V lost 1 base and J lost 3, with 9 bases in between. Germline V gene data show CDR1 as LGHDT and CDR2 as YNNKEL (reference sequence). The CDR3 runs to 14 residues. This CDR3 is CASSQGGGEETQYF. In DNA form, the CDR3 reads TGTGCCAGCAGCCAAGGGGGAGGTGAAGAGACCCAGTACTTC.

Many counts were recorded for this clonotype. V usage is TRBV27 and J usage is TRBJ2-5; 8 nucleotides match TRBD1. CDR1 and CDR2 from the germline V gene are MNHEY and SMNVEV (reference sequence). The trim removed 6 bases at V and 5 bases at J, leaving 2 bases unmatched. The CDR3 extends over 12 amino acids. This CDR3 is CASRRQGETQYF. The CDR3 DNA sequence: TGTGCCAGCAGGCGACAGGGGGAGACCCAGTACTTC.